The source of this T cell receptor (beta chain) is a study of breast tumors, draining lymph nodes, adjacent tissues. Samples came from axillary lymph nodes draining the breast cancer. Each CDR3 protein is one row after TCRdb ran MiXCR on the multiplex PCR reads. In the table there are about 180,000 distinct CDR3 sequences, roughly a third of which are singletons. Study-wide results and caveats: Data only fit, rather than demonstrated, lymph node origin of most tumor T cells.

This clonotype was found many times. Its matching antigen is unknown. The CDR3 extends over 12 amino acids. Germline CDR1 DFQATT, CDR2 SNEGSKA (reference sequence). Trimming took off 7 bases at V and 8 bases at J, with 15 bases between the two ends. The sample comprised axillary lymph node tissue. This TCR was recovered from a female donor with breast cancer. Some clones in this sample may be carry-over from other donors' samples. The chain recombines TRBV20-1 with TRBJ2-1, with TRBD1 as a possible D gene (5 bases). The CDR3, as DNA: TGCAGTGGGGGTCAGGGTTCCGATGAGCAGTTCTTC. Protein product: CSGGQGSDEQFF.